Presented here are 5 T cell receptor beta chains from one specimen sequenced in a study of patients and donors after allogeneic stem cell transplantation. TCRdb used MiXCR to reprocess the RT-PCR reads, holding one entry per CDR3 protein. The table has 400,000 to 450,000 distinct CDR3 sequences, around 16% seen once. The sample comprised blood, either unsorted or a sorted T cell fraction (not recorded which). These receptors all stem from a human donor who was either an allogeneic HSCT recipient or a stem cell or donor lymphocyte infusion donor (not recorded which). It is not recorded whose cells these are; they may come from a transplant donor.

This rearrangement joins TRBV12-3 or TRBV12-4 to TRBJ2-6; D perhaps matches TRBD1 (6 bases). Trimming removed 3 bases at V and 0 bases at J, with 9 bases between. This CDR3 is built from 16 residues. This chain's CDR3 is CASSLWGPSGANVLTF. For the CDR3, the DNA is TGTGCCAGCAGTTTGTGGGGGCCCTCTGGGGCCAACGTCCTGACTTTC.

The chain uses TRBV7-3 and TRBJ2-2, with 8 bases that match TRBD1. The CDR3 spans 16 residues. V dropped 0 bases and J dropped 4; count of bases not matched to a gene: 4. Per germline, CDR1 SGHTA and CDR2 FQGTGA. The CDR3 spells CASSLTRTGSTGELFF. The CDR3 DNA reads TGTGCCAGCAGCTTAACCCGGACAGGGAGCACCGGGGAGCTGTTTTTT.

In its sample, this clonotype was seen once. The CDR3 here is CASSKTPFYYEQYF. The DNA for the CDR3 is TGTGCCAGCAGTAAGACTCCTTTTTACTACGAGCAGTACTTC. The V and J genes are TRBV6-1 and TRBJ2-7, with D unresolved. Germline CDR1 reads MNHNS; CDR2 reads SASEGT. This CDR3 spans 14 amino acids. Trimming shortened V by 5 bases and J by 3 bases, and 14 bases separated the two germline ends.

This chain uses TRBV7-3 with TRBJ1-2; TRBD1 is a possible D gene (6 bases). This CDR3 comprises 13 residues. V lost 6 bases and J lost 8, with 16 bases in between. Germline assignment: CDR1 SGHTA and CDR2 FQGTGA. This chain's CDR3 is CASSRRGGWGYTF. CDR3 nucleotides: TGTGCCAGCAGTCGCCGCGGGGGCTGGGGCTACACCTTC.

V is TRBV5-1 and J is TRBJ2-5, with 12 positions matching TRBD1. The length of the CDR3 is 14 residues. V was clipped by 4 bases and J by 3 bases; unmatched bases: 1. Germline V gene data show CDR1 as SGHRS and CDR2 as YFSETQ. CDR3 sequence reads: CASSGTGGEETQYF. CDR3 nucleotides: TGCGCCAGCAGCGGGACAGGGGGCGAAGAGACCCAGTACTTC.